The 7 T cell receptor beta chains presented below share a single source sample, sequenced in a study of OX40 agonist ivuxolimab in advanced cancers. Data came from immunoSEQ multiplex PCR; TCRdb stores just in-frame clones and leaves some out. This sample has 90,000 to 100,000 clones; roughly 85% occur once, and the top ten carry 0.5% to 0.55%. This sample comprised CD4+ or CD8+ T cells sorted from blood, obtained in a trial of the OX40 agonist ivuxolimab. The receptors were sampled from an adult with an advanced solid tumor such as melanoma, head and neck, liver or kidney cancer.

In this sample, this clone turned up a few times. The chain's CDR3 is CASVVWGNQPQHF. The CDR3 coding sequence is TGTGCCAGCGTAGTGTGGGGCAATCAGCCCCAGCATTTT. The V call is TRBV6-1, the J call TRBJ1-5; no reliable D call. This CDR3 is built from 13 residues. From germline, CDR1 is MNHNS and CDR2 SASEGT. Trimming removed 8 bases from V and 2 bases from J, with 10 bases in between.

The chain recombines TRBV2 with TRBJ1-1; D remains ambiguous. CDR1 and CDR2 from the germline V gene are SNHLY and FYNNEI. This CDR3 has 14 residues. Trimming took off 5 bases at V and 0 bases at J, with 10 bases between the two ends. The CDR3 is CASSWNRLNTEAFF. The CDR3 coding sequence is TGTGCCAGCAGTTGGAACAGATTGAACACTGAAGCTTTCTTT.

The chain combines TRBV28 with TRBJ1-1; D is ambiguous. V lost 6 bases and J lost 13, with 18 bases in between. The V gene's germline CDR1 is MDHEN and CDR2 SYDVKM. The CDR3 runs to 12 residues. This chain's CDR3 is CASSPRTLPSFF. The CDR3 DNA sequence: TGTGCCAGCAGCCCACGGACCCTTCCGAGTTTCTTT.

The chain joins TRBV2 to TRBJ1-4; D is perhaps TRBD1 (6 bases). Looked up from germline, CDR1 is SNHLY and CDR2 is FYNNEI. The CDR3 contains 14 residues. Trimming removed 5 bases at V and 5 bases at J, with 12 bases between. CDR3 protein: CASSKQGYNEKLFF. The CDR3 coding sequence is TGTGCCAGCAGTAAACAGGGATACAATGAAAAACTGTTTTTT.

The CDR3 loop is CASSPPLSPLHF. The CDR3 DNA reads TGTGCCAGCAGCCCACCCCTTTCACCCCTCCACTTT. The V and J genes are TRBV6-5 and TRBJ1-6; no clear D. Trimming shortened V by 6 bases and J by 9 bases, and 9 bases separated the two germline ends. CDR3 length: 12 amino acids. Germline CDR1 reads MNHEY; CDR2 reads SVGAGI.

This clone was detected once. The V and J genes are TRBV5-5 and TRBJ2-7, with D perhaps given as TRBD1 or TRBD2 (5 bases each). Per germline, CDR1 SGHKS and CDR2 YYEKEE (reference sequence). The CDR3 has 16 residues. Trimming pared 0 bases from V and 0 bases from J, leaving 13 bases between. This CDR3 is CASSLAGPVFSYEQYF. DNA of the CDR3: TGTGCCAGCAGCTTGGCGGGACCAGTATTCTCCTACGAGCAGTACTTC.

This chain connects TRBV19 to TRBJ2-2; TRBD1 matches 7 bases. V was pared by 3 bases and J by 4 bases, with 8 bases of the junction left unmatched. The CDR3 is made up of 16 amino acids. CDR1 and CDR2 (germline): LNHDA, SQIVND (reference sequence). The CDR3 region is CASSIQTGVGTGELFF. CDR3 DNA sequence: TGTGCCAGTAGTATCCAAACAGGGGTTGGCACCGGGGAGCTGTTTTTT.